This TCR beta chain was sequenced for a study of identical twins. On this clonotype itself: The antigen remains undetermined.

The study's findings and limits: Weaker excess twin sharing was observed in beta out-of-frame sequences.

Template switching created a universal primer site, and the cDNA included unique molecular identifiers. TCRdb fed the 5' RACE reads into MiXCR, producing one record per CDR3 protein. Of about 470,000 distinct CDR3 sequences in the sample, more than 20% are singletons; the top ten hold about 2.9%. Another study also made use of these data, one on T cells expressing NK-cell markers. Turning to that study: The dominant NKG2C+ clonotypes represented about 1.0-7.0% of CD8+ T cells in several donors. Whether the expanded NKG2C+ T cell clones recognized HCMV remained unclear.

The sequenced sample consisted of CD4+ T cells sorted from blood. This TCR came from a woman aged 18-30 years in good health.

This chain's CDR3 is CASSQVSRNTEAFF. CDR3 DNA sequence: TGTGCCAGCAGCCAAGTATCGAGGAACACTGAAGCTTTCTTT. The V call is TRBV3-1, the J call TRBJ1-1; D remains ambiguous. Germline V lookup: CDR1 LGHDT, CDR2 YNNKEL (reference sequence). The V end was cut by 1 base, the J end by 1 base, with 7 bases between. CDR3 length: 14 residues.